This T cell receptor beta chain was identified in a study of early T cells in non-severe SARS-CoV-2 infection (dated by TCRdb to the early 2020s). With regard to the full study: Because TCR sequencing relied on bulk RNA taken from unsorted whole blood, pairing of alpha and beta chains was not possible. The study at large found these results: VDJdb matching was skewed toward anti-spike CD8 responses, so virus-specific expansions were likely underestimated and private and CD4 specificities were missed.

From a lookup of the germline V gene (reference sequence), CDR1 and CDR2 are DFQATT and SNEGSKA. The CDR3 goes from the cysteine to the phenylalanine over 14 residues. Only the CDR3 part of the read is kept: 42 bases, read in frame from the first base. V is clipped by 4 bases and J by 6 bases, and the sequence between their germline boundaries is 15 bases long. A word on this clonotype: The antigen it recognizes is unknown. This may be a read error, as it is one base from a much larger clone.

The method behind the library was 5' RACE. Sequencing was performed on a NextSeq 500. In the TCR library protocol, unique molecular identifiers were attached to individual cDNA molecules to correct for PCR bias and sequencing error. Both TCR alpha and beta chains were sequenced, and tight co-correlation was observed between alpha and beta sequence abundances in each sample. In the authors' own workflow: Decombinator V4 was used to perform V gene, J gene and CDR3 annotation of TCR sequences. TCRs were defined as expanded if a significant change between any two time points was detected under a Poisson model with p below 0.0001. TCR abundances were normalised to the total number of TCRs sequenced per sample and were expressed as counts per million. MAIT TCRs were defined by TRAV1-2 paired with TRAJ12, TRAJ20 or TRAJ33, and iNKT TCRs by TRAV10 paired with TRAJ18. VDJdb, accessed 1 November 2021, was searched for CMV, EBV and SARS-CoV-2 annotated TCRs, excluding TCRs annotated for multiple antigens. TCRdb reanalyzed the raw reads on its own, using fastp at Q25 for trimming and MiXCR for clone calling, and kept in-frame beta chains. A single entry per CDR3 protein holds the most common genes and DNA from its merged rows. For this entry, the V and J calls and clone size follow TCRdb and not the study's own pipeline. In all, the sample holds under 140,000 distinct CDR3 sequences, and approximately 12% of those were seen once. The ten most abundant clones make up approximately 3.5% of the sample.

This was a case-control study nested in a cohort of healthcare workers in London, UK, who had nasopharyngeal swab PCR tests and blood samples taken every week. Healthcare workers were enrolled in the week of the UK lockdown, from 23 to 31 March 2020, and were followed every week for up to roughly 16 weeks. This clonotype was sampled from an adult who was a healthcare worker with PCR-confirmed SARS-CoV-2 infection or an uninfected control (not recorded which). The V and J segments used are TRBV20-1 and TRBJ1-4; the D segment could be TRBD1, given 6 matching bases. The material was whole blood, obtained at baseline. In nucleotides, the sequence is TGCAGTGCTATTAAAGGGGGTAACGATGAAAAACTGTTTTTT. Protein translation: CSAIKGGNDEKLFF.